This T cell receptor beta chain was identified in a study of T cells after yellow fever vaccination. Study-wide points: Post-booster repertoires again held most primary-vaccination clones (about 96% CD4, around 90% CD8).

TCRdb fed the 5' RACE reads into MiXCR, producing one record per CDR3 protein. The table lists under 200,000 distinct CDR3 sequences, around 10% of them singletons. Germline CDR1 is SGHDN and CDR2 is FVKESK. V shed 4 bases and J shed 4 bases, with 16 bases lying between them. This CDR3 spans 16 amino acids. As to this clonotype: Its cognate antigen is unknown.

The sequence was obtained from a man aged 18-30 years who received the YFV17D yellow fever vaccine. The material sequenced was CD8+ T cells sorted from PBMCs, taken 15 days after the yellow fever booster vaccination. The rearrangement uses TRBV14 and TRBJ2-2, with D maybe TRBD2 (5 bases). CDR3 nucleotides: TGTGCCAGCAGCCGCTCAGACCGGGGTACCACCGGGGAGCTGTTTTTT. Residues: CASSRSDRGTTGELFF.